This entry features one T cell receptor (beta chain) sequence. Its antigen is not known. The TCR beta cDNA libraries carried unique molecular identifiers. Input populations of roughly 0.85 to 11 million T cells gave rise to roughly 500,000 cDNA molecules. TCRdb ran MiXCR on the PCR reads and lists one entry per CDR3 protein. This table has about half a million distinct CDR3 sequences, around 40% appearing once. The record originates from a study of post-analysis software for immune sequencing data. Study-wide background: Disease trajectories encompassed relapsing-remitting, secondary progressive and progressive-relapsing multiple sclerosis.

Overall study findings and caveats: The normalized Chao1 diversity of multiple sclerosis patients was significantly lower than that of controls. Same-batch preparations were strongly co-clustered by F measure.

The sequencing sample was made of blood. This receptor was identified in a girl aged 5 to 17 with multiple sclerosis.

CDR3 in amino acids: CAISESRGRPYRDEQYF. The DNA for the CDR3 is TGTGCCATCAGTGAGTCCCGAGGGCGGCCTTACAGGGACGAGCAGTACTTC. The chain uses TRBV10-3 and TRBJ2-7; D possibly corresponds to TRBD1 (6 bases). Germline CDR1 reads ENHRY; CDR2 reads SYGVKD. The length of the CDR3 is 17 residues. Trimming cost V 0 bases and J 5 bases, with 20 bases left between them.